Shown below are 2 T cell receptor beta chains from a single sample sequenced in a study of shared T cell receptors in the human thymus. The table came from immunoSEQ multiplex PCR; TCRdb's copy has only in-frame clones and leaves some out. This sample yields about 610,000 clones, of which roughly 90% are seen a single time; 0.01% belongs to the top ten. These data were also reused for a study on human thymus T cells.

Sequencing used thymocytes. Receptors originate from a boy younger than two with a congenital heart defect.

Notes on this clone: This same CDR3 is encoded by further DNA sequences in the sample. V is TRBV20-1 and J is TRBJ2-1; D uncertain. CDR1 and CDR2 (germline): DFQATT, SNEGSKA (reference sequence). The CDR3 runs to 11 residues. V lost 2 bases, J lost 5 bases, and 4 bases lay in between. The CDR3 loop reads CSARSDNEQFF. The CDR3 DNA follows: TGCAGTGCTAGATCCGACAATGAGCAGTTCTTC.

The V gene is TRBV11-3, the J gene TRBJ2-1; 7 bases line up with TRBD2. Trimming removed 3 bases from V and 6 bases from J; junction bases left unmatched: 8. The CDR3 totals 15 residues. The germline V gene encodes CDR1 SGHNT and CDR2 YENEEA. The CDR3 bases are TGTGCCAGCAGCTTCAAAGGGAGGGTAGGCAATGAGCAGTTCTTC. Translated, it gives CASSFKGRVGNEQFF. Using reference TRBV11-3 and TRBJ2-1 for the parts outside the CDR3, the full variable domain is EAGVVQSPRYKIIEKKQPVAFWCNPISGHNTLYWYLQNLGQGPELLIRYENEEAVDDSQLPKDRFSAERLKGVDSTLKIQPAELGDSAVYLCASSFKGRVGNEQFFGPGTRLTVL.